Listed below are T cell receptor beta chains from one sample, sequenced in a study of blood T cell repertoires in COVID-19. Generated by immunoSEQ multiplex PCR, the TCRdb table keeps only in-frame clones and is missing some. The sample has 80,000 to 90,000 clones, over 75% seen once. The sequenced material came from peripheral blood. The receptors were sampled from a woman in her sixties or seventies with acute or convalescent COVID-19. CDR3s include the opening cysteine and the closing phenylalanine or tryptophan. Fields, in order: V gene, J gene, clone size, D gene, CDR3 protein, CDR3 DNA. D genes are given only for firm matches. Some rows have no size entry. The others give once, few or many, or a class for an expanded clone.

TRBV28	TRBJ2-3	once	TRBD1	CASSLWSGTGDLADTQYF	TGTGCCAGCAGTTTATGGAGCGGGACAGGGGACTTGGCAGATACGCAGTATTTT
TRBV10-3	TRBJ1-6	few	TRBD1	CAIKAGGISPLHF	TGTGCCATCAAGGCAGGGGGAATTTCACCCCTCCACTTT
TRBV11-3	TRBJ2-5	few	TRBD1	CASSFRDRHIETQYF	TGTGCCAGCAGCTTCCGGGACAGGCATATAGAGACCCAGTACTTC
TRBV6-6	TRBJ1-2	NA	TRBD1	CASNPRTGANYGYTF	TGTGCCAGCAACCCGAGGACAGGGGCCAACTATGGCTACACCTTC
TRBV10-3	TRBJ1-3	NA	TRBD1	CAITPTGGSGNTIYF	TGTGCCATCACCCCGACAGGGGGCTCTGGAAACACCATATATTTT
TRBV5-1	TRBJ2-1	NA	NA	CASSLDPSSYNEQFF	TGCGCCAGCAGCCTGGACCCGAGCTCCTACAATGAGCAGTTCTTC
TRBV14	TRBJ1-2	NA	TRBD1	CASSETGGGYYGYTF	TGTGCCAGCAGCGAGACAGGGGGAGGGTACTATGGCTACACCTTC
TRBV10-3	TRBJ1-6	NA	TRBD1	CAIRGQGAGNSPLHF	TGTGCCATCAGAGGACAGGGGGCAGGTAATTCACCCCTCCACTTT
TRBV18	TRBJ2-3	once	TRBD1	CASSTDRGGTDTQYF	TGTGCCAGCTCAACGGACAGGGGAGGCACAGATACGCAGTATTTT
TRBV29-1	TRBJ2-7	NA	TRBD1	CSVGQVSDEQYF	TGCAGCGTAGGACAGGTTTCGGACGAGCAGTACTTC
TRBV3-1/TRBV3-2	TRBJ1-1	few	NA	CASRGQNTEAFF	TGTGCCAGCAGGGGGCAAAACACTGAAGCTTTCTTT
TRBV11-3	TRBJ2-2	few	NA	CASVGQERRARAYGELFF	TGTGCCAGCGTGGGCCAGGAGAGGAGGGCGAGGGCCTACGGGGAGCTGTTTTTT
TRBV2	TRBJ1-5	NA	NA	CASSDLRNQPQHF	TGTGCCAGCAGTGATCTCAGGAATCAGCCCCAGCATTTT
TRBV6-1	TRBJ2-6	NA	NA	CASSESRRLGLTF	TGTGCCAGCAGTGAATCCCGTAGACTCGGCCTGACTTTC
TRBV7-6	TRBJ2-5	NA	NA	CASSFRETQYF	TGTGCCAGCAGCTTCAGGGAGACCCAGTACTTC
TRBV3-1/TRBV3-2	TRBJ1-5	NA	TRBD1	CASSRQGGQPQHF	TGTGCCAGCAGTAGACAGGGCGGCCAGCCCCAGCATTTT
TRBV5-1	TRBJ2-7	NA	TRBD1	CASSPWTGDEQYF	TGCGCCAGCAGCCCCTGGACAGGGGATGAGCAGTACTTC
TRBV7-3	TRBJ1-3	few	TRBD1	CASSPGTGYGNTIYF	TGTGCCAGCAGCCCCGGGACAGGGTATGGAAACACCATATATTTT
TRBV12-5	TRBJ2-7	NA	TRBD1	CASGLYRGQNYEQYF	TGTGCTAGTGGCTTATACAGGGGGCAGAACTACGAGCAGTACTTC
TRBV6-5	TRBJ2-1	NA	TRBD2	CASSYSGLAGGEQFF	TGTGCCAGCAGTTACTCGGGACTAGCGGGGGGAGAGCAGTTCTTC
TRBV3-1/TRBV3-2	TRBJ1-1	NA	NA	CASSQRGGMGAFF	TGTGCCAGCAGCCAACGGGGAGGGATGGGTGCTTTCTTT
TRBV24-1	TRBJ1-4	NA	TRBD1	CATSEGTGSTNEKLFF	TGTGCCACCAGTGAGGGGACAGGTTCAACTAATGAAAAACTGTTTTTT
TRBV4-1	TRBJ2-5	NA	NA	CASSQGPNGETQYF	TGCGCCAGCAGCCAAGGTCCTAACGGGGAGACCCAGTACTTC
TRBV7-8	TRBJ2-1	NA	TRBD2	CASSFLTSGGWNEQFF	TGTGCCAGCAGCTTTCTGACTAGCGGGGGGTGGAATGAGCAGTTCTTC
TRBV11-2	TRBJ1-3	NA	NA	CASSLGRGGNTIYF	TGTGCCAGCAGCTTAGGCAGGGGCGGAAACACCATATATTTT
TRBV12-3/TRBV12-4	TRBJ1-4	NA	TRBD1	CASSLGTGEKLFF	TGTGCCAGCAGTTTAGGGACAGGCGAAAAACTGTTTTTT
TRBV30	TRBJ1-4	NA	NA	CAWRPGGVNEKLFF	TGTGCCTGGCGCCCGGGAGGGGTTAATGAAAAACTGTTTTTT
TRBV6-5	TRBJ1-1	NA	TRBD1	CASSYPGQGNTEAFF	TGTGCCAGCAGTTACCCGGGACAGGGGAATACTGAAGCTTTCTTT
TRBV7-9	TRBJ1-1	NA	TRBD1	CASSFRGVNTEAFF	TGTGCCAGCAGCTTCAGGGGGGTGAACACTGAAGCTTTCTTT
TRBV24-1	TRBJ2-1	NA	NA	CATRTSRGIPAEDEQFF	TGTGCCACCAGGACTTCCCGCGGGATACCCGCGGAGGATGAGCAGTTCTTC
TRBV14	TRBJ2-3	NA	NA	CASSLSGGTNTQYF	TGTGCCAGCAGCCTTAGCGGCGGGACGAATACGCAGTATTTT
TRBV5-5	TRBJ2-1	NA	NA	CASSLAVSSYNEQFF	TGTGCCAGCAGCTTGGCCGTGAGCTCCTACAATGAGCAGTTCTTC
TRBV4-1	TRBJ2-2	NA	NA	CASSQGAAANGELFF	TGCGCCAGCAGCCAAGGGGCCGCCGCAAACGGGGAGCTGTTTTTT
TRBV4-1	TRBJ2-1	NA	TRBD1	CASSLPDRVDNEQFF	TGCGCCAGCAGCCTCCCGGACAGGGTAGACAATGAGCAGTTCTTC
TRBV18	TRBJ1-1	few	NA	CASSPPRQGGFGEAFF	TGTGCCAGCTCACCACCGCGGCAGGGTGGGTTCGGTGAAGCTTTCTTT
TRBV13	TRBJ2-7	NA	NA	CASSLGPGSREYF	TGTGCCAGCAGCTTAGGCCCAGGATCCAGGGAGTACTTC
TRBV25-1	TRBJ2-1	NA	NA	CASSPLRGGSYNEQFF	TGTGCCAGCAGTCCCCTGAGGGGGGGATCCTACAATGAGCAGTTCTTC
TRBV6-6	TRBJ1-5	NA	NA	CASSSAYLSNQPQHF	TGTGCCAGCAGTTCAGCGTACCTTAGCAATCAGCCCCAGCATTTT
TRBV7-6	TRBJ2-5	NA	NA	CASSTSGTQYF	TGTGCCAGCAGCACCAGCGGGACCCAGTACTTC
TRBV27	TRBJ2-1	NA	TRBD1	CASSTPGQVVNNEQFF	TGTGCCAGCAGTACACCGGGACAGGTTGTGAACAATGAGCAGTTCTTC
TRBV10-1	TRBJ2-7	NA	TRBD2	CASSVGGGASYEQYF	TGCGCCAGCAGTGTTGGCGGGGGGGCCTCCTACGAGCAGTACTTC
TRBV28	TRBJ1-1	once	NA	CASSSSDGGAFF	TGTGCCAGCAGTTCGTCAGACGGGGGAGCTTTCTTT
TRBV27	TRBJ1-1	NA	NA	CASGKQGAQGTEAFF	TGTGCCAGCGGGAAACAGGGAGCACAGGGCACTGAAGCTTTCTTT
TRBV27	TRBJ1-6	NA	NA	CASSRAQDSPLHF	TGTGCCAGCAGCCGCGCACAGGACTCACCCCTCCACTTT
TRBV18	TRBJ2-7	NA	NA	CASSPGQGLSYGQYF	TGTGCCAGCTCACCGGGTCAGGGGTTATCCTACGGGCAGTACTTC
TRBV4-2	TRBJ2-2	NA	TRBD2	CASSWKRGYTGELFF	TGTGCCAGCAGCTGGAAGCGGGGGTACACCGGGGAGCTGTTTTTT
TRBV2	TRBJ1-4	NA	NA	CASRNGQLDEKLFF	TGTGCCAGCAGGAACGGACAGTTGGATGAAAAACTGTTTTTT
TRBV6-6	TRBJ2-7	NA	NA	CASTPAGSYEQYF	TGTGCCAGCACGCCAGCAGGGTCCTACGAGCAGTACTTC
TRBV2	TRBJ2-3	NA	TRBD2	CASSTGTSGGTDTQYF	TGTGCCAGCAGTACCGGGACTAGCGGGGGTACAGATACGCAGTATTTT
TRBV5-1	TRBJ1-1	NA	NA	CASSLGAGLRTEAFF	TGCGCCAGCAGCTTGGGGGCAGGGTTAAGAACTGAAGCTTTCTTT
TRBV24-1	TRBJ1-4	NA	NA	CATTRTDRGFEKLFF	TGTGCCACCACTAGAACGGATAGGGGTTTCGAAAAACTGTTTTTT
TRBV2	TRBJ2-1	NA	NA	CASSYPITSRDEQFF	TGTGCCAGCAGCTACCCAATTACTAGTCGGGATGAGCAGTTCTTC
TRBV28	TRBJ2-7	NA	TRBD2	CASIPTPGTRPYEQYF	TGTGCCAGCATCCCAACGCCCGGGACTAGACCCTACGAGCAGTACTTC
TRBV7-3	TRBJ2-5	NA	TRBD2	CASSLTSGGVETQYF	TGTGCCAGCAGCTTAACTAGCGGGGGGGTAGAGACCCAGTACTTC
TRBV5-1	TRBJ1-3	NA	TRBD1	CASSPRGQSGGSGNTIYF	TGCGCCAGCAGCCCCAGGGGGCAATCTGGAGGTTCTGGAAACACCATATATTTT